What follows are 8 T cell receptor beta chains derived from one specimen sequenced in a study of cytomegalovirus exposure and HLA in healthy donors. With 60 Vbeta and 13 Jbeta primers, the PCR was carried out. The assay was immunoSEQ multiplex PCR, and TCRdb's table has in-frame clones only and misses some. This sample yields tens of thousands of clones, of which approximately 78% are seen a single time; 6.5% belongs to the top ten. Material: PBMCs. The receptors shown here come from a human donor in good health.

This chain uses TRBV5-1 with TRBJ1-2, with 12 nucleotides matching TRBD1. Germline lookup yields CDR1 SGHRS and CDR2 YFSETQ. Germline trimming cut 4 bases from V and 8 bases from J; bases unmatched to any gene: 6. The CDR3 totals 14 residues. The CDR3 bases are TGCGCCAGCAGCGTGGGACAGGGGGCTCGGGGCTACACCTTC. It codes for CASSVGQGARGYTF.

This clone was detected only once. V is TRBV4-1 and J is TRBJ1-2; possibly TRBD1 for D (5 bases). Germline-derived CDR1 and CDR2 are MGHRA and YSYEKL. Trimming stripped 4 bases from V and 4 bases from J, with 10 bases between. This CDR3 is built from 13 residues. The CDR3 DNA reads as TGCGCCAGCAGCCGGGGGGAGGTCTATGGCTACACCTTC. Translated: CASSRGEVYGYTF.

The chain uses TRBV11-3 and TRBJ2-5; no clear D gene. V lost 3 bases and J lost 0, with 5 bases in between. The CDR3 loop spans 13 amino acids. Germline CDR1 and CDR2: SGHNT and YENEEA. The CDR3 bases are TGTGCCAGCAGCTTCACATACCAAGAGACCCAGTACTTC. Its translation is CASSFTYQETQYF.

This clone turned up a few times. The CDR3 reads CASSPRGQMNTGELFF. The CDR3 DNA is TGTGCCAGCAGCCCCCGGGGACAGATGAACACCGGGGAGCTGTTTTTT. The chain links TRBV7-9 to TRBJ2-2; 7 bases fit TRBD1. The V segment lost 5 bases and the J segment 1 base; nucleotides outside the gene matches: 7. The length of the CDR3 is 16 residues. CDR1 SEHNR and CDR2 FQNEAQ come from the germline V gene (reference sequence). The variable domain in full, completed from reference TRBV7-9 and TRBJ2-2, reads DTGVSQNPRHKITKRGQNVTFRCDPISEHNRLYWYRQTLGQGPEFLTYFQNEAQLEKSRLLSDRFSAERPKGSFSTLEIQRTEQGDSAMYLCASSPRGQMNTGELFFGEGSRLTVL.

This chain joins TRBV6-5 and TRBJ1-4; TRBD1 matches 9 bases. The CDR3 has 13 residues. Looked up from germline, CDR1 is MNHEY and CDR2 is SVGAGI. V was clipped by 2 bases and J by 11 bases; unmatched bases: 3. CDR3 coding DNA: TGTGCCAGCAGTTACCCGGGACAGGGCAAACTGTTTTTT. The encoded protein is CASSYPGQGKLFF.

V gene TRBV5-1 combines with J gene TRBJ1-2; D may be TRBD1 (6 bases). V shed 4 bases and J shed 2 bases, with 18 bases lying between them. This CDR3 spans 16 amino acids. The germline gives CDR1 SGHRS, CDR2 YFSETQ. CDR3 loop: CASSQATGKENYGYTF. The CDR3 DNA reads as TGCGCCAGCAGCCAAGCTACAGGGAAAGAAAACTATGGCTACACCTTC. The variable domain in full, with the rest retrieved from reference TRBV5-1 and TRBJ1-2, is KAGVTQTPRYLIKTRGQQVTLSCSPISGHRSVSWYQQTPGQGLQFLFEYFSETQRNKGNFPGRFSGRQFSNSRSEMNVSTLELGDSALYLCASSQATGKENYGYTFGSGTRLTVV.

The chain has TRBV14 and TRBJ1-1; 10 bases map to TRBD1. The germline gives CDR1 SGHDN, CDR2 FVKESK. The junction had 14 bases not matched to a gene; V was cut back by 4 bases and J by 6 bases. This CDR3 contains 17 residues. The CDR3 DNA is TGTGCCAGCAGCCCCCTCGGACAGGGGGAGAAAAAGTCTGAAGCTTTCTTT. Its translation: CASSPLGQGEKKSEAFF.

J is TRBJ2-3 and V is TRBV5-1, with 7 bases lining up with TRBD1. The germline CDR1 and CDR2 sequences are SGHRS and YFSETQ. The CDR3 runs 15 residues. With V trimmed by 3 bases and J by 2 bases, 6 bases remained unmatched. CDR3 DNA: TGCGCCAGCAGCTGGAACAGGGGATCCACAGATACGCAGTATTTT. As protein: CASSWNRGSTDTQYF.